This TCR beta chain was found in a study of CD8 T cells in ankylosing spondylitis. TCRdb reprocessed the 5' RACE reads with MiXCR, giving one entry per CDR3 protein. The table has just under 350,000 distinct CDR3 sequences, about 14% seen once. The CDR3 has 13 amino acids. V gave up 6 bases and J gave up 2 bases, with 10 bases separating them. CDR1 and CDR2 (germline): MNHNS, SASEGT. Points on this clonotype: The antigen is unknown.

Findings and limits, study-wide: For ankylosing spondylitis blood, a TCR beta motif of about eight highly homologous variants appeared characteristic.

The TCR comes from a male donor with ankylosing spondylitis or in good health (not recorded which). The specimen sequenced was blood, either unsorted or a sorted T cell fraction (not recorded which). The chain joins TRBV6-1 to TRBJ2-5, with unresolved D. The CDR3 DNA reads TGTGCCAGCAGACCCTCAGGTCAAGAGACCCAGTACTTC. Translated: CASRPSGQETQYF.